This T cell receptor (beta chain) was obtained from a study of siplizumab effects on memory and regulatory T cells. General study results and limits: Memory cells seemed less diverse than naive T cells, which also seemed major contributors to the alloresponse. Proliferating Tregs in siplizumab cultures were never verified as suppressive.

The method was immunoSEQ multiplex PCR; TCRdb's version includes in-frame clones alone and lacks a portion of them. Of approximately 100,000 clones in the sample, approximately 94% are singletons; the top ten hold around 0.6%. A word on this clone: Its antigen is as yet unknown.

The sequenced sample consisted of Tregs sorted from blood. This sequence was found in a human donor in good health.

This CDR3 is CASKRGQGVNTGELFF. CDR3 sequence (DNA): TGTGCCAGCAAGCGTGGACAGGGGGTCAACACCGGGGAGCTGTTTTTT. The V call is TRBV9, the J call TRBJ2-2; the match to TRBD1 covers 10 bases. V trimming: 6 bases; J trimming: 2 bases; junction bases outside the gene matches: 7. Per the germline V gene, CDR1 is SGDLS and CDR2 is YYNGEE. The CDR3 is 16 residues long.